This TCR beta chain was retrieved from a study of blood T cell repertoires in COVID-19. On the study more broadly: Both acute and convalescent COVID-19 samples were obtained from the United States, Italy and Spain. Sample material is recorded as cDNA or gDNA derived from T cells, B-cell-depleted T cells, or PBMCs.

With 1 base removed from V and 2 bases from J, the gap between germline ends came to 12 bases. The CDR3 is 16 amino acids. Germline V CDR1 and CDR2: SGHRS, YFSETQ. In the authors' methods: Estimated nucleated cell counts came from reference gene primer amplification. Method: immunoSEQ multiplex PCR; TCRdb's copy keeps in-frame clones and lacks some. The V and J calls and clone size come from that table; D and trimming were worked out from the DNA. The sample records 250,000 or so clones, roughly 83% being singletons. V gene TRBV5-1 combines with J gene TRBJ1-4; D ambiguous. The TCR comes from a man older than 75 with acute or convalescent COVID-19. The sequenced material came from peripheral blood. CDR3 amino acids: CASSLHAGRTNEKLFF. The CDR3 region has the DNA TGCGCCAGCAGCTTGCATGCCGGTCGGACTAATGAAAAACTGTTTTTT.